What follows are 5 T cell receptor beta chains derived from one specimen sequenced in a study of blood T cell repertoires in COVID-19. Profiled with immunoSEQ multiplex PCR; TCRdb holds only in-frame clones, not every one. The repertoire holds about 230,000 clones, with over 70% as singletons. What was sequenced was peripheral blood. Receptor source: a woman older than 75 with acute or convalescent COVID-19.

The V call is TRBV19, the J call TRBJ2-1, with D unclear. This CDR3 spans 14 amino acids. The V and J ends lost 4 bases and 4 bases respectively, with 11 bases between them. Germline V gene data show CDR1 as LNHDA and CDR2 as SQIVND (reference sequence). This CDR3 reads CASSRRLVYNEQFF. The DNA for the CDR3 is TGTGCCAGTAGTAGGCGTCTAGTTTACAATGAGCAGTTCTTC. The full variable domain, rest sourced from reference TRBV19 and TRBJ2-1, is DGGITQSPKYLFRKEGQNVTLSCEQNLNHDAMYWYRQDPGQGLRLIYYSQIVNDFQKGDIAEGYSVSREKKESFPLTVTSAQKNPTAFYLCASSRRLVYNEQFFGPGTRLTVL.

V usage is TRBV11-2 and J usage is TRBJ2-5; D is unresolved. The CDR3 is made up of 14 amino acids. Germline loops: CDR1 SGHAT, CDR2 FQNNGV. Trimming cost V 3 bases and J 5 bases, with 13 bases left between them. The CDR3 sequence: CASSFHSGVETQYF. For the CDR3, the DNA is TGTGCCAGCAGCTTCCACTCCGGAGTTGAGACCCAGTACTTC. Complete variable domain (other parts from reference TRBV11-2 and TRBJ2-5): EAGVAQSPRYKIIEKRQSVAFWCNPISGHATLYWYQQILGQGPKLLIQFQNNGVVDDSQLPKDRFSAERLKGVDSTLKIQPAKLEDSAVYLCASSFHSGVETQYFGPGTRLLVL.

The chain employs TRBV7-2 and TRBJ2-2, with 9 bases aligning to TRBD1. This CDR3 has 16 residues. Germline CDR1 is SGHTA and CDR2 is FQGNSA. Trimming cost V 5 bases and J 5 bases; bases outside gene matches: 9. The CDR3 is CASSAPGQGSTGELFF. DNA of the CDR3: TGTGCCAGCAGCGCTCCGGGACAGGGATCTACCGGGGAGCTGTTTTTT.

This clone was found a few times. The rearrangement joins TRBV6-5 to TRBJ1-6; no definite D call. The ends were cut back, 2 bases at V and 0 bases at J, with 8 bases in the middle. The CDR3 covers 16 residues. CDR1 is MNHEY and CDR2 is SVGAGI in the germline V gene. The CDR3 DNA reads TGTGCCAGCAGTTACGCGGTGAGCTCCTATAATTCACCCCTCCACTTT. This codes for CASSYAVSSYNSPLHF.

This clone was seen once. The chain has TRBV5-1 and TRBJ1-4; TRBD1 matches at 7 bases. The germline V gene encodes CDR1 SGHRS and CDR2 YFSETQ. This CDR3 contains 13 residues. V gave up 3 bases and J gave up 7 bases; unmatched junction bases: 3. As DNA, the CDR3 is TGCGCCAGCAGCTCGGGACAGAGTGAAAAACTGTTTTTT. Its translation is CASSSGQSEKLFF. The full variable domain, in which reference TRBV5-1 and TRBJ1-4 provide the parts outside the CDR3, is KAGVTQTPRYLIKTRGQQVTLSCSPISGHRSVSWYQQTPGQGLQFLFEYFSETQRNKGNFPGRFSGRQFSNSRSEMNVSTLELGDSALYLCASSSGQSEKLFFGSGTQLSVL.